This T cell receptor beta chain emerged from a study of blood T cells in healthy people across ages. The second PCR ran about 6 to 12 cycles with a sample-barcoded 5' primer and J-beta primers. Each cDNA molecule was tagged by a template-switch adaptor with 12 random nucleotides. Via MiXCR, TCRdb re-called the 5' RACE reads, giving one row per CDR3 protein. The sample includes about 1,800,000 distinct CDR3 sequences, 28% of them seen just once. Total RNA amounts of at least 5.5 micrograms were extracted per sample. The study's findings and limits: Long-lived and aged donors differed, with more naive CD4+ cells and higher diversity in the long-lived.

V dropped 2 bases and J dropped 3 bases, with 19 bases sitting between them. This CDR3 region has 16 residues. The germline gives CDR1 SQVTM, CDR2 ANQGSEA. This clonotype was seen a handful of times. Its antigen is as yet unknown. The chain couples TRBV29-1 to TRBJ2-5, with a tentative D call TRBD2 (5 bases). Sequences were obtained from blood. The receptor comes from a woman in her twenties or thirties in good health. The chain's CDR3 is CSVETRSRFMEETQYF. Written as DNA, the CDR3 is TGCAGCGTTGAAACTAGATCGAGGTTCATGGAAGAGACCCAGTACTTC.